This is a list of T cell receptor beta chains from one sample in a study of blood T cell repertoires in COVID-19. The repertoire was sequenced with immunoSEQ multiplex PCR; TCRdb's copy has only in-frame clones and lacks some. The table lists almost 350,000 clones, 88% of them singletons. Sequencing input: PBMCs or T cells enriched from blood (not recorded which). These receptors were taken from a woman aged 30 to 39 who had been exposed to COVID-19. Both conserved end residues are part of each CDR3. The order of the fields is clone size, J gene, V gene, D gene, CDR3 protein, CDR3 DNA. The D gene is left open where the match is weak. Clone sizes are given selectively: once, few, many, or a class where the clone is expanded.

>NA|TRBJ2-5|TRBV11-2|TRBD2
CASTNRGGGETQYF
TGTGCCAGCACCAACCGGGGGGGTGGGGAGACCCAGTACTTC
>once|TRBJ2-1|TRBV10-3|TRBD2
CAISRTSGFEQFF
TGTGCCATCAGTCGGACTAGCGGGTTTGAGCAGTTCTTC
>NA|TRBJ2-7|TRBV15|TRBD2
CATSRLAGGGYEQYF
TGTGCCACCAGCAGACTAGCGGGAGGAGGCTACGAGCAGTACTTC
>NA|TRBJ2-3|TRBV28|TRBD1
CASSVTGTGGTDTQYF
TGTGCCAGCAGTGTAACCGGGACAGGAGGCACAGATACGCAGTATTTT
>NA|TRBJ1-1|TRBV2|NA
CASPPKGAFF
TGTGCCTCCCCACCCAAGGGGGCTTTCTTT
>once|TRBJ1-4|TRBV12-3/TRBV12-4|NA
CASSPRGEKLFF
TGTGCCAGCAGCCCCAGGGGTGAAAAACTGTTTTTT
>NA|TRBJ1-1|TRBV9|NA
CASSVVGRNTEAFF
TGTGCCAGCAGCGTAGTGGGCCGGAACACTGAAGCTTTCTTT
>NA|TRBJ2-3|TRBV5-1|NA
CASRGGLSTDTQYF
TGCGCCAGCAGGGGGGGGCTTAGCACAGATACGCAGTATTTT
>NA|TRBJ1-6|TRBV3-1/TRBV3-2|TRBD1
CASSPKTGNSPLHF
TGTGCCAGCAGCCCAAAGACAGGGAATTCACCCCTCCACTTT
>NA|TRBJ2-1|TRBV6-4|TRBD2
CASARGASGESEQFF
TGTGCCAGCGCGCGCGGGGCTAGCGGGGAGAGTGAGCAGTTCTTC
>NA|TRBJ1-2|TRBV7-9|NA
CASSLAGRGGYTF
TGTGCCAGCAGCTTAGCGGGAAGGGGAGGCTACACCTTC
>NA|TRBJ1-1|TRBV19|TRBD1
CASSPDREGAAFF
TGTGCCAGTAGTCCCGACAGGGAAGGGGCAGCTTTCTTT
>NA|TRBJ1-5|TRBV3-1/TRBV3-2|NA
CASSQEGHSNQPQHF
TGTGCCAGCAGCCAAGAGGGGCATAGCAATCAGCCCCAGCATTTT
>NA|TRBJ1-5|TRBV7-2|NA
CASSLLSGNQPQHF
TGTGCCAGCAGCTTACTTTCAGGCAATCAGCCCCAGCATTTT
>NA|TRBJ1-5|TRBV19|NA
CASSPGVGQPQHF
TGTGCCAGTTCCCCAGGGGTCGGTCAGCCCCAGCATTTT
>NA|TRBJ2-5|TRBV28|NA
CASRPERGMTEADQETQYF
TGTGCCAGCAGACCTGAGAGAGGAATGACAGAGGCCGACCAAGAGACCCAGTACTTC
>once|TRBJ2-1|TRBV14|NA
CASSQDHSGTYNEQFF
TGTGCCAGCAGCCAAGATCACAGCGGAACCTACAATGAGCAGTTCTTC
>few|TRBJ1-1|TRBV30|NA
CAWSIDKNTEAFF
TGTGCCTGGAGCATCGACAAGAACACTGAAGCTTTCTTT
>once|TRBJ2-3|TRBV9|TRBD1
CASSVMDRDRDTQYF
TGTGCCAGCAGCGTAATGGACAGGGACCGAGATACGCAGTATTTT
>NA|TRBJ2-1|TRBV5-1|TRBD2
CASNRGLAVNEQFF
TGCGCCAGCAACCGGGGACTAGCGGTCAATGAGCAGTTCTTC
>NA|TRBJ1-1|TRBV14|NA
CASSQKQEFNTEAFF
TGTGCCAGCAGCCAGAAACAGGAGTTCAACACTGAAGCTTTCTTT
>NA|TRBJ1-5|TRBV19|NA
CASTAVAGQPQHF
TGTGCCAGTACTGCAGTCGCAGGGCAGCCCCAGCATTTT
>NA|TRBJ1-2|TRBV28|TRBD1
CASITPGQGSGGYTF
TGTGCCAGCATCACTCCGGGACAGGGGTCGGGCGGCTACACCTTC
>NA|TRBJ2-7|TRBV19|NA
CASSIGPGEYEQYF
TGTGCCAGTAGTATCGGTCCGGGGGAGTACGAGCAGTACTTC
>NA|TRBJ2-3|TRBV4-2|NA
CASSQDAGASQWPDTQYF
TGTGCCAGCAGCCAAGATGCTGGGGCGTCCCAGTGGCCAGATACGCAGTATTTT
>NA|TRBJ1-1|TRBV7-9|TRBD1
CASSSGGIEAFF
TGTGCCAGCAGCTCAGGGGGTATTGAAGCTTTCTTT
>NA|TRBJ2-3|TRBV2|NA
CANPGSTETDTQYF
TGTGCCAACCCGGGGTCCACGGAGACAGATACGCAGTATTTT
>NA|TRBJ2-7|TRBV7-9|TRBD2
CASSLTSGRSYEQYF
TGTGCCAGCAGCTTAACTAGCGGGAGGTCCTACGAGCAGTACTTC
>NA|TRBJ1-4|TRBV5-1|NA
CASSLAVPNEKLFF
TGCGCCAGCAGCTTGGCGGTTCCTAATGAAAAACTGTTTTTT
>once|TRBJ2-3|TRBV9|NA
CASSPQIFTDTQYF
TGTGCCAGCAGCCCTCAGATATTCACAGATACGCAGTATTTT
>NA|TRBJ1-3|TRBV19|NA
CATRRGGVALRIGNTIYF
TGTGCCACCCGACGGGGCGGGGTCGCCCTCCGCATTGGAAACACCATATATTTT
>NA|TRBJ2-5|TRBV7-2|TRBD1
CASSLGGTGEETQYF
TGTGCCAGCAGCTTAGGCGGGACAGGGGAGGAGACCCAGTACTTC
>NA|TRBJ1-2|TRBV6-2/TRBV6-3|NA
CASSYAGNYGYTF
TGTGCCAGCAGTTACGCAGGGAACTATGGCTACACCTTC
>NA|TRBJ2-7|TRBV5-1|TRBD2
CASSSNRDYAYEQYF
TGCGCCAGCAGCTCAAACCGGGACTATGCTTACGAGCAGTACTTC
>NA|TRBJ2-1|TRBV24-1|NA
CATSGPGNEQFF
TGTGCCACCAGTGGACCAGGGAATGAGCAGTTCTTC
>NA|TRBJ1-5|TRBV27|TRBD1
CASSLYPPRQGDTGQPQHF
TGTGCCAGCAGTTTATACCCCCCGCGACAGGGCGACACGGGTCAGCCCCAGCATTTT
>NA|TRBJ2-3|TRBV5-1|TRBD1
CASSLAPGQGMVDTQYF
TGCGCCAGCAGCTTGGCCCCGGGACAGGGAATGGTAGATACGCAGTATTTT
>NA|TRBJ1-3|TRBV19|NA
CASSTQDSGNTIYF
TGTGCCAGTAGTACACAGGACTCTGGAAACACCATATATTTT
>NA|TRBJ1-1|TRBV18|NA
CASSPTTTEAFF
TGTGCCAGCTCACCGACGACTACTGAAGCTTTCTTT
>NA|TRBJ1-5|TRBV19|NA
CATTRVPSTFSNQPQHF
TGTGCCACCACCCGGGTTCCTTCCACCTTCAGCAATCAGCCCCAGCATTTT
>NA|TRBJ2-7|TRBV5-5|NA
CASSLTGSYEQYF
TGTGCCAGCAGCTTGACAGGTAGCTACGAGCAGTACTTC
>NA|TRBJ2-3|TRBV3-1/TRBV3-2|NA
CASSSQDSQDTQYF
TGTGCCAGCAGCTCCCAGGACAGCCAAGATACGCAGTATTTT